The 23 T cell receptor beta chains below come from one sample, sequenced in a study of cytomegalovirus exposure and HLA in healthy donors. The PCR ran on 60 Vbeta and 13 Jbeta primers. The protocol was immunoSEQ multiplex PCR, while the TCRdb copy is restricted to in-frame clones and leaves out a portion. This table has about 98,000 clones, around 75% appearing once. What was sequenced was PBMCs. The source of these receptors is a man between 18 and 29 years old in good health and CMV-seropositive.

The chain combines TRBV5-1 with TRBJ2-2; no definite D call. Per the germline V gene, CDR1 is SGHRS and CDR2 is YFSETQ. V dropped 3 bases and J dropped 7 bases, with 13 bases sitting between them. The CDR3 contains 14 residues. The CDR3, as DNA: TGCGCCAGCAGCTGGCCGAAGTCGGGCGGGGAGCTGTTTTTT. It is translated as CASSWPKSGGELFF.

Here the CDR3 DNA reads TGTGCCAGCAGCCCGCGACTGGGCCGGGAAACTGGCTCTGGAAACACCATATATTTT. It specifies CASSPRLGRETGSGNTIYF. The gene calls are TRBV5-4 and TRBJ1-3, with unresolved D. V was cut by 4 bases and J by 0 bases, with 23 bases left in between. Per germline, CDR1 SGHNT and CDR2 YYREEE (reference sequence). CDR3 length: 19 amino acids.

V is TRBV6-5 and J is TRBJ1-2; no firm D call. The CDR3 is 13 residues long. Trimming removed 5 bases at V and 0 bases at J, with 7 bases between. Per germline, CDR1 MNHEY and CDR2 SVGAGI. DNA of the CDR3: TGTGCCAGCAGTGGCGACTCTAACTATGGCTACACCTTC. The encoded protein is CASSGDSNYGYTF.

The rearrangement uses TRBV7-6 and TRBJ1-2; the match to TRBD1 covers 7 bases. Per the germline V gene, CDR1 is SGHVS and CDR2 is FNYEAQ. The CDR3 sequence is 19 residues long. V dropped 0 bases and J dropped 0; count of bases not matched to a gene: 13. CDR3 sequence: CASSLAPAGWDSPNYGYTF. Written as DNA, the CDR3 is TGTGCCAGCAGCTTAGCGCCCGCCGGGTGGGACAGTCCTAACTATGGCTACACCTTC. The complete variable domain, with remaining parts taken from reference TRBV7-6 and TRBJ1-2, reads GAGVSQSPRYKVTKRGQDVALRCDPISGHVSLYWYRQALGQGPEFLTYFNYEAQQDKSGLPNDRFSAERPEGSISTLTIQRTEQRDSAMYRCASSLAPAGWDSPNYGYTFGSGTRLTVV.

J is TRBJ1-1 and V is TRBV6-5; weak D call: TRBD1 (5 bases). V was clipped by 5 bases and J by 6 bases, with 10 bases between them. Germline V gives CDR1 MNHEY, CDR2 SVGAGI. This CDR3 is 12 amino acids long. CDR3 bases: TGTGCCAGCAGTCACCAGGGCGCTGAAGCTTTCTTT. Translation gives CASSHQGAEAFF.

The V and J genes are TRBV5-1 and TRBJ1-2; TRBD1 might be the D (6 bases). This CDR3 has 14 amino acids. V lost 6 bases and J lost 0, with 12 bases in between. The germline CDR1 and CDR2 sequences are SGHRS and YFSETQ. The CDR3 region is CASMSQGTNYGYTF. The CDR3 DNA follows: TGCGCCAGCATGTCCCAGGGGACTAACTATGGCTACACCTTC.

The genes are TRBV10-1 and TRBJ2-3; 10 bases are shared with TRBD2. Germline-derived CDR1 and CDR2 are WNHNN and SYGVQD (reference sequence). V lost 3 bases and J lost 4; bases outside the gene matches: 4. The CDR3 covers 15 residues. The CDR3 sequence: CASSESSGGSDTQYF. The CDR3 coding sequence is TGCGCCAGCAGTGAATCTAGCGGGGGATCAGATACGCAGTATTTT.

This chain uses TRBV21-1 with TRBJ2-7; the DNA was not compared with TRBD2, the D call given in the table. TRBV21-1 is a recognized pseudogene. This CDR3 region has 14 residues. As DNA, the CDR3 is TGTGCCAGCAGCAAAGATTCTCGGAGAAACGAGCAGTACTTC. Protein: CASSKDSRRNEQYF.

The J gene is TRBJ1-1, the V gene TRBV6-5; D is ambiguous. V lost 6 bases to trimming and J lost 2 bases, with 13 bases between them. This CDR3 comprises 14 residues. The germline gives CDR1 MNHEY, CDR2 SVGAGI. Here the CDR3 DNA reads TGTGCCAGCAGCATCTCGGGAGGAAACACTGAAGCTTTCTTT. Amino acid sequence: CASSISGGNTEAFF.

The rearrangement uses TRBV7-9 and TRBJ1-2; 7 nucleotides align to TRBD1. Germline CDR1 SEHNR, CDR2 FQNEAQ (reference sequence). V dropped 5 bases and J dropped 8; count of bases not matched to a gene: 14. The CDR3 spans 15 residues. CDR3 amino acids: CASSDPWTGTEGYTF. CDR3 sequence (DNA): TGTGCCAGCAGCGATCCCTGGACAGGAACGGAGGGCTACACCTTC. Variable domain in full (rest from reference TRBV7-9 and TRBJ1-2): DTGVSQNPRHKITKRGQNVTFRCDPISEHNRLYWYRQTLGQGPEFLTYFQNEAQLEKSRLLSDRFSAERPKGSFSTLEIQRTEQGDSAMYLCASSDPWTGTEGYTFGSGTRLTVV.

The chain is built from TRBV6-1 and TRBJ1-2; D gene unclear. The germline gives CDR1 MNHNS, CDR2 SASEGT. There are 13 residues in the CDR3. Trimming left V 7 bases short and J 2 bases short, with 11 bases between. CDR3 DNA: TGTGCCAGCAAGTCGACACTCAACTATGGCTACACCTTC. Its translation: CASKSTLNYGYTF.

The CDR3 protein is CASRYTGVFYNEQFF. CDR3 sequence (DNA): TGTGCCAGCCGATACACAGGGGTCTTCTACAATGAGCAGTTCTTC. J is TRBJ2-1 and V is TRBV6-1, with TRBD1 matching 7 bases. The germline V gene encodes CDR1 MNHNS and CDR2 SASEGT. The CDR3 contains 15 residues. With V trimmed by 8 bases and J by 3 bases, 10 bases remained unmatched.

The rearrangement joins TRBV19 to TRBJ1-6; no firm D call. This CDR3 region has 16 residues. V shed 1 base and J shed 7 bases, with 14 bases lying between them. Per the germline V gene, CDR1 is LNHDA and CDR2 is SQIVND (reference sequence). In nucleotides, the CDR3 is TGTGCCAGTAGTATAGGCGGCGCCCGGGTCAATTCACCCCTCCACTTT. It yields the protein CASSIGGARVNSPLHF.

This clone was detected a few times. This sequence joins TRBV28 and TRBJ2-2; tentative D call: TRBD2 (6 bases). Germline CDR1 and CDR2: MDHEN and SYDVKM. This CDR3 has 15 amino acids. V lost 7 bases to trimming and J lost 7 bases, with 19 bases between them. CDR3: CASKDYTTGLGELFF. The CDR3 DNA is TGTGCCAGCAAGGACTACACCACGGGCCTCGGGGAGCTGTTTTTT. Using reference TRBV28 and TRBJ2-2 for the parts outside the CDR3, the full variable domain is DVKVTQSSRYLVKRTGEKVFLECVQDMDHENMFWYRQDPGLGLRLIYFSYDVKMKEKGDIPEGYSVSREKKERFSLILESASTNQTSMYLCASKDYTTGLGELFFGEGSRLTVL.

V and J are TRBV7-9 and TRBJ2-7, with a possible D match to TRBD1 (9 bases). The CDR3 consists of 15 residues. Germline V lookup: CDR1 SEHNR, CDR2 FQNEAQ (reference sequence). V lost 5 bases and J lost 2, with 16 bases in between. CDR3 region: CASSAGGQGPYEQYF. CDR3 coding DNA: TGTGCCAGCAGCGCGGGGGGACAGGGACCCTACGAGCAGTACTTC.

The gene calls are TRBV2 and TRBJ1-1; 11 nucleotides line up with TRBD1. V trimming: 4 bases; J trimming: 5 bases; junction bases outside the gene matches: 3. This CDR3 contains 14 residues. Per the germline V gene, CDR1 is SNHLY and CDR2 is FYNNEI. The CDR3 protein is CASSGTGGRTEAFF. In DNA form, the CDR3 reads TGTGCCAGCAGTGGGACAGGGGGCAGAACTGAAGCTTTCTTT.

The chain combines TRBV30 with TRBJ1-5, with 7 bases fitting TRBD1. The V gene's germline CDR1 is GTSNPN and CDR2 SVGIG (reference sequence). CDR3 length: 19 residues. V trimming: 1 base; J trimming: 0 bases; junction bases outside the gene matches: 15. CDR3 loop: CAWSGGQAGILHSNQPQHF. For the CDR3, the DNA is TGTGCCTGGAGTGGAGGACAGGCGGGAATTCTTCATAGCAATCAGCCCCAGCATTTT.

V is TRBV7-8 and J is TRBJ1-6; D ambiguous. The germline V gene has CDR1 SGHVS and CDR2 FQNEAQ. The V end was cut by 1 base, the J end by 0 bases, with 7 bases between. The CDR3 has 16 residues. CDR3 region: CASSLGASSYNSPLHF. CDR3 DNA: TGTGCCAGCAGCTTAGGGGCGAGCTCCTATAATTCACCCCTCCACTTT. The entire variable domain, with the rest obtained from reference TRBV7-8 and TRBJ1-6, is as follows: GAGVSQSPRYKVAKRGQDVALRCDPISGHVSLFWYQQALGQGPEFLTYFQNEAQLDKSGLPSDRFFAERPEGSVSTLKIQRTQQEDSAVYLCASSLGASSYNSPLHFGNGTRLTVT.

This chain joins TRBV19 and TRBJ2-7, with D hard to call. With 3 bases removed from V and 2 bases from J, the gap between germline ends came to 8 bases. Germline-derived CDR1 and CDR2 are LNHDA and SQIVND (reference sequence). This CDR3 contains 13 residues. This CDR3 reads CASSMWLAYEQYF. The CDR3 nucleotides are TGTGCCAGTAGTATGTGGCTAGCCTACGAGCAGTACTTC.

V gene TRBV19 combines with J gene TRBJ2-5, with D possibly TRBD2 on 5 matching bases. Trimming cost V 8 bases and J 4 bases, with 8 bases left between them. The germline CDR1 and CDR2 sequences are LNHDA and SQIVND (reference sequence). This CDR3 comprises 11 residues. In nucleotides, the CDR3 is TGTGCCAGTGCCGAGGGAGAGACCCAGTACTTC. Amino acid sequence: CASAEGETQYF.

J is TRBJ2-7 and V is TRBV7-2, with TRBD1 matching over 8 bases. The CDR3 spans 13 residues. CDR1 SGHTA and CDR2 FQGNSA come from the germline V gene. The V and J ends lost 4 bases and 11 bases, in that order; junction bases with no gene match: 10. The CDR3, as DNA: TGTGCCAGCAGCTCCTCAGGGACAGGAGGGAAGTACTTC. It encodes CASSSSGTGGKYF. Supplemented by reference TRBV7-2 and TRBJ2-7, the full variable domain reads GAGVSQSPSNKVTEKGKDVELRCDPISGHTALYWYRQSLGQGLEFLIYFQGNSAPDKSGLPSDRFSAERTGGSVSTLTIQRTQQEDSAVYLCASSSSGTGGKYFGPGTRLTVT.

The rearrangement joins TRBV10-3 to TRBJ2-2; D not certain. Trimming cost V 2 bases and J 7 bases, with 5 bases left between them. Germline V CDR1 and CDR2: ENHRY, SYGVKD. This CDR3 region has 12 residues. The CDR3 region has the DNA TGTGCCATCAGTGAGCTCGGCGGGGAGCTGTTTTTT. As protein: CAISELGGELFF.

The chain combines TRBV27 with TRBJ2-1; 7 bases map to TRBD1. Trimming took 5 bases from V and 5 from J; bases not matched to a gene: 9. The CDR3 sequence is 15 residues long. Looked up from germline, CDR1 is MNHEY and CDR2 is SMNVEV (reference sequence). CDR3 in amino acids: CASSEDRARHNEQFF. The CDR3 coding sequence is TGTGCCAGCAGTGAAGACAGGGCCAGGCACAATGAGCAGTTCTTC.